Listed here are 28 T cell receptor beta chains from one sample, sequenced in a study of T cell repertoires in ileal Crohn's disease. Assay used: immunoSEQ multiplex PCR; TCRdb lists only in-frame clones, some missing. The sample lists some 2,900 clones, 75% to 85% occurring once. Documented time point: inflamed ileum from the surgical specimen. The sample was ileal tissue. These receptor sequences come from an adult with Crohn's disease.

The J gene is TRBJ1-1, the V gene TRBV6-6; no clear D gene. Trimming stripped 3 bases from V and 4 bases from J, with 3 bases between. The CDR3 sequence is 11 residues long. CDR1 and CDR2 (germline): MNHNY, SVGAGI (reference sequence). The CDR3 region has the DNA TGTGCCAGCAGTTATCTCACTGAAGCTTTCTTT. This encodes CASSYLTEAFF.

The chain employs TRBV28 and TRBJ1-1; a weak D match, TRBD1 (6 bases). Deletions cut 3 bases from V and 4 bases from J, with 15 bases between. The CDR3 runs to 15 residues. In germline, CDR1 is MDHEN, CDR2 SYDVKM. The CDR3 DNA reads as TGTGCCAGCAGTTTGCAAGTGGGAGGGGGCACTGAAGCTTTCTTT. The encoded protein is CASSLQVGGGTEAFF.

This clone was observed a few times. This rearrangement joins TRBV4-1 to TRBJ2-2; no clear D gene. The V gene's germline CDR1 is MGHRA and CDR2 YSYEKL. The CDR3 is 16 residues long. Trimming took off 1 base at V and 7 bases at J, with 16 bases between the two ends. CDR3 nucleotide sequence: TGCGCCAGCAGCCAAGCCCCTAGTATGGGTAACGGGGAGCTGTTTTTT. This sequence encodes CASSQAPSMGNGELFF.

The rearrangement uses TRBV10-3 and TRBJ2-1, with 11 bases lining up with TRBD2. Per germline, CDR1 ENHRY and CDR2 SYGVKD. CDR3 size: 17 residues. V lost 6 bases to trimming and J lost 0 bases; unmatched junction nucleotides: 7. CDR3 amino acids: CAISGTSGSSSYNEQFF. The CDR3 DNA follows: TGTGCCATCAGCGGGACTAGCGGATCGAGCTCCTACAATGAGCAGTTCTTC.

The table lists this clone with a few counts. The chain links TRBV5-1 to TRBJ1-1, with D possibly being TRBD1 (6 bases). Germline CDR1 and CDR2: SGHRS and YFSETQ. V shed 0 bases and J shed 6 bases, with 18 bases lying between them. This CDR3 is 16 amino acids long. CDR3 sequence: CASSLGEGGFGAEAFF. CDR3 DNA: TGCGCCAGCAGCTTGGGGGAGGGGGGCTTTGGGGCTGAAGCTTTCTTT.

The V and J genes are TRBV27 and TRBJ2-7; D may match TRBD1 or TRBD2 (5 bases each). This CDR3 has 14 residues. Germline CDR1 and CDR2: MNHEY and SMNVEV (reference sequence). V was pared by 5 bases and J by 4 bases, with 15 bases between. This CDR3 reads CASSPLGTAYEQYF. DNA for the CDR3: TGTGCCAGCAGTCCCCTGGGGACGGCATACGAGCAGTACTTC.

This clone was recorded once. The rearrangement links TRBV7-3 to TRBJ2-2, with 10 bases fitting TRBD1. The CDR3 is 15 residues long. The germline V gene has CDR1 SGHTA and CDR2 FQGTGA. Trimming took 6 bases from V and 7 from J; bases not matched to a gene: 8. The CDR3 region has the DNA TGTGCCAGCAGACCCCGGGACAGGGGCGGCGGGGAGCTGTTTTTT. Translated, it gives CASRPRDRGGGELFF. The entire variable domain, with the rest obtained from reference TRBV7-3 and TRBJ2-2, is as follows: GAGVSQTPSNKVTEKGKYVELRCDPISGHTALYWYRQSLGQGPEFLIYFQGTGAADDSGLPNDRFFAVRPEGSVSTLKIQRTERGDSAVYLCASRPRDRGGGELFFGEGSRLTVL.

In its sample, this clone was seen once. The CDR3 here is CASSVESRLAGGRYGELFF. CDR3 bases: TGTGCCAGCAGCGTAGAGAGCCGCCTAGCGGGAGGACGGTACGGGGAGCTGTTTTTT. The chain uses TRBV9 and TRBJ2-2; 11 bases match TRBD2. J lost 7 bases, V lost 0 bases, and 14 bases had no gene match. The CDR3 loop spans 19 amino acids. In germline, CDR1 is SGDLS, CDR2 YYNGEE.

This clone has just a few counts. The chain links TRBV4-3 to TRBJ2-7; no firm D call. Trimming took off 4 bases at V and 6 bases at J, with 16 bases between the two ends. Germline V lookup: CDR1 LGHNA, CDR2 YSLEER. The CDR3 totals 14 residues. The CDR3 here is CASSRDYPGGEQYF. CDR3 DNA sequence: TGCGCCAGCAGCCGCGATTACCCGGGTGGCGAGCAGTACTTC.

This clone was seen a handful of times. The chain recombines TRBV19 with TRBJ2-3, with TRBD2 identical over 9 bases. Germline V gene lookup returns CDR1 LNHDA and CDR2 SQIVND (reference sequence). With V trimmed by 11 bases and J by 4 bases, 7 bases remained unmatched. The CDR3 has 13 amino acids. The CDR3 sequence is CASSGMGADTQYF. In nucleotides, the CDR3 is TGTGCCTCTAGCGGGATGGGAGCAGATACGCAGTATTTT.

Comments on this clone: A read error may account for a junction end that differs from germline. V is TRBV14 and J is TRBJ1-1, with D tentatively TRBD1 (5 bases). This CDR3 is built from 16 residues. Per germline, CDR1 SGHDN and CDR2 FVKESK. This CDR3 reads CASSQVGGGLKTEAFF. The CDR3 region has the DNA TGTGCCAGCAGCCAAGTGGGGGGAGGGTTGAAGACTGAAGCTTTCTTT.

Written as DNA, the CDR3 is TGTGCCAGCAGTCAGACAGGGGGCGGGGGAGAGACCCAGTACTTC. Translated: CASSQTGGGGETQYF. This chain uses TRBV6-5 with TRBJ2-5; TRBD1 agrees at 10 bases. Trimming cost V 5 bases and J 4 bases; bases outside gene matches: 7. CDR3 size: 15 residues. Germline-derived CDR1 and CDR2 are MNHEY and SVGAGI.

The chain couples TRBV9 to TRBJ2-5; TRBD2 matches at 9 bases. Unmatched junction bases numbered 5, after V lost 0 bases and J lost 5 bases. The germline V gene has CDR1 SGDLS and CDR2 YYNGEE. The CDR3 runs to 15 residues. The CDR3 spells CASSVGSGSGETQYF. CDR3 coding DNA: TGTGCCAGCAGCGTAGGTAGCGGGAGTGGGGAGACCCAGTACTTC.

This clone appeared a single time. This chain connects TRBV7-9 to TRBJ2-3, with unresolved D. The V end was cut by 4 bases, the J end by 0 bases, with 8 bases between. Looked up from germline, CDR1 is SEHNR and CDR2 is FQNEAQ (reference sequence). The CDR3 runs 14 residues. The CDR3, as DNA: TGTGCCAGCAGCTCAGGATTTAGCACAGATACGCAGTATTTT. Its translation is CASSSGFSTDTQYF.

The gene calls are TRBV7-8 and TRBJ2-1; D uncertain. V was cut by 0 bases and J by 7 bases, with 10 bases left in between. The V gene's germline CDR1 is SGHVS and CDR2 FQNEAQ. This CDR3 is 14 amino acids long. The CDR3 sequence is CASSLASAGNEQFF. In DNA form, the CDR3 reads TGTGCCAGCAGCTTAGCATCAGCCGGTAATGAGCAGTTCTTC.

The genes are TRBV27 and TRBJ2-3; D not resolved. The CDR3 contains 16 residues. Germline-derived CDR1 and CDR2 are MNHEY and SMNVEV (reference sequence). Trimming removed 7 bases from V and 0 bases from J, with 17 bases in between. This CDR3 is CASTELGKPSTDTQYF. The CDR3 nucleotides are TGTGCCAGCACCGAGCTGGGTAAACCTAGCACAGATACGCAGTATTTT.

V usage is TRBV7-8 and J usage is TRBJ2-7, with 7 bases identical to TRBD2. Trimming removed 4 bases from V and 7 bases from J; junction bases left unmatched: 13. Germline CDR1 and CDR2: SGHVS and FQNEAQ. CDR3 length: 15 residues. The chain's CDR3 is CASSSRGSGLREQYF. CDR3 coding DNA: TGTGCCAGCAGCTCGCGGGGGTCCGGCTTGCGAGAGCAGTACTTC. Complete variable domain (other parts from reference TRBV7-8 and TRBJ2-7): GAGVSQSPRYKVAKRGQDVALRCDPISGHVSLFWYQQALGQGPEFLTYFQNEAQLDKSGLPSDRFFAERPEGSVSTLKIQRTQQEDSAVYLCASSSRGSGLREQYFGPGTRLTVT.

This clone was counted only a few times. CDR3 sequence: CASSQEYRGADEQFF. CDR3 coding DNA: TGTGCCAGCAGCCAAGAGTACAGGGGAGCGGATGAGCAGTTCTTC. V is TRBV4-2 and J is TRBJ2-1; 7 positions agree with TRBD1. The V and J ends lost 0 bases and 8 bases, in that order; junction bases with no gene match: 7. The CDR3 totals 15 residues. Germline CDR1 is LGHNA and CDR2 is YNFKEQ.

Worth noting for this clone: Germline and junction disagree at one end, which may indicate a read error. The chain is built from TRBV15 and TRBJ1-2; D not certain. The germline CDR1 and CDR2 sequences are LNHNV and YYDKDF (reference sequence). This CDR3 spans 15 amino acids. Here the CDR3 DNA reads TGTGCCACCAGCAGAGATCTCGGAGGGAACTTTGGCTACACCTTC. It codes for CATSRDLGGNFGYTF.

J is TRBJ2-3 and V is TRBV2, with 10 bases matching TRBD2. V lost 3 bases and J lost 7; bases outside the gene matches: 10. CDR3 size: 16 residues. Germline V gene lookup returns CDR1 SNHLY and CDR2 FYNNEI. CDR3 loop: CASSDLVGLARNTQYF. CDR3 nucleotides: TGTGCCAGCAGTGATCTTGTGGGACTAGCGCGCAATACGCAGTATTTT.

The chain employs TRBV11-2 and TRBJ2-1; tentatively, D is TRBD2 (5 bases). Trimming stripped 0 bases from V and 12 bases from J, with 15 bases between. Per germline, CDR1 SGHAT and CDR2 FQNNGV. The CDR3 loop spans 14 amino acids. In DNA form, the CDR3 reads TGTGCCAGCAGCTTAGATCCCGGGGTGCTGGTGCAGTTCTTC. Its protein is CASSLDPGVLVQFF.

CDR3 protein: CASSYGSSGRAHTQYF. The CDR3 coding sequence is TGTGCCAGCAGTTACGGGTCTAGCGGGAGGGCTCATACGCAGTATTTT. The chain uses TRBV6-6 and TRBJ2-3; 12 nucleotides match TRBD2. CDR1 MNHNY and CDR2 SVGAGI come from the germline V gene (reference sequence). The CDR3 loop spans 16 amino acids. V gave up 2 bases and J gave up 7 bases; unmatched junction bases: 7.

This chain uses TRBV11-2 with TRBJ2-2, with TRBD1 matching over 10 bases. Germline V gives CDR1 SGHAT, CDR2 FQNNGV. J was trimmed by 6 bases and V by 2 bases; bases with no gene match: 9. The CDR3 runs 17 residues. The CDR3: CASSLRGGTGAPGELFF. The CDR3 DNA reads as TGTGCCAGCAGCTTAAGGGGGGGGACAGGGGCCCCCGGGGAGCTGTTTTTT.

This sequence joins TRBV4-1 and TRBJ1-5; no clear D. CDR3 length: 18 amino acids. V was clipped by 0 bases and J by 1 base, with 16 bases between them. Germline V lookup: CDR1 MGHRA, CDR2 YSYEKL. In nucleotides, the CDR3 is TGCGCCAGCAGCCAAGAAGGGATAGGGTTTTCCAGCAATCAGCCCCAGCATTTT. Amino acid sequence: CASSQEGIGFSSNQPQHF.

This clone came up a few times. Other DNA sequences in the sample encode the same CDR3. J is TRBJ2-5 and V is TRBV7-2; D is uncertain. The V gene lost 5 bases and the J gene lost 5 bases, with 9 bases spanning the gap. CDR3 size: 12 residues. Germline CDR1 and CDR2: SGHTA and FQGNSA. The CDR3 nucleotides are TGTGCCAGCAGCGAATCGAGGGAGACCCAGTACTTC. It encodes CASSESRETQYF.

On this clone itself: Within the sample, other DNA sequences also encode this same CDR3. The CDR3: CASSLGGFRNQPQHF. The CDR3 DNA sequence: TGTGCCAGCAGCTTGGGTGGGTTCCGCAATCAGCCCCAGCATTTT. The J gene is TRBJ1-5, the V gene TRBV7-9; D gene ambiguous. CDR1 SEHNR and CDR2 FQNEAQ come from the germline V gene (reference sequence). CDR3 length: 15 residues. Deletions cut 3 bases from V and 2 bases from J, with 11 bases between.

The chain uses TRBV6-5 and TRBJ1-1; D unresolved. The V and J ends lost 2 bases and 2 bases respectively, with 6 bases between them. Germline loops: CDR1 MNHEY, CDR2 SVGAGI. This CDR3 spans 13 amino acids. CDR3 protein: CASSYERNTEAFF. DNA of the CDR3: TGTGCCAGCAGTTACGAAAGAAACACTGAAGCTTTCTTT.

V is TRBV5-6 and J is TRBJ2-7; TRBD2 is a possible D gene (6 bases). The length of the CDR3 is 14 residues. In germline, CDR1 is SGHDT, CDR2 YYEEEE. Trimming pared 1 base from V and 5 bases from J, leaving 13 bases between. CDR3 sequence reads: CASSLYGSSNEQYF. CDR3 in DNA: TGTGCCAGCAGCTTGTACGGGAGTAGCAACGAGCAGTACTTC. Full variable domain (outside the CDR3, taken from reference TRBV5-6 and TRBJ2-7): DAGVTQSPTHLIKTRGQQVTLRCSPKSGHDTVSWYQQALGQGPQFIFQYYEEEERQRGNFPDRFSGHQFPNYSSELNVNALLLGDSALYLCASSLYGSSNEQYFGPGTRLTVT.